The 8 T cell receptor beta chains in this list originate from one sample, sequenced in a study of STAT5B mutations in CD4+ large granular lymphocyte leukemia. Sequenced by immunoSEQ multiplex PCR; TCRdb stores in-frame clones only, minus some. The table has some 19,000 clones, over 65% seen once; the top ten hold about 30%. The specimen was CD4+ T cells from blood buffy coats. The receptors were sampled from a human donor in good health.

This clone has only a few counts. The rearrangement links TRBV5-6 to TRBJ2-5; 13 bases match TRBD2. Germline assignment: CDR1 SGHDT and CDR2 YYEEEE. The CDR3 spans 15 residues. Trimming took 4 bases from V and 5 from J; bases not matched to a gene: 5. CDR3 residues: CASSPGLAGVETQYF. CDR3 nucleotides: TGTGCCAGCAGCCCTGGACTAGCGGGAGTCGAGACCCAGTACTTC.

CDR3 in DNA: TGTGCCAGCAGTCGGGGACAGGGCGCAACCGGGGAGCTGTTTTTT. It translates to CASSRGQGATGELFF. This chain joins TRBV2 and TRBJ2-2; 9 bases match TRBD1. Per germline, CDR1 SNHLY and CDR2 FYNNEI. The CDR3 sequence is 15 residues long. The J segment lost 5 bases and the V segment lost 5 bases, leaving 6 bases of the junction unmatched.

V is TRBV9 and J is TRBJ2-2; D is possibly TRBD2 (6 bases). Trimming took off 1 base at V and 4 bases at J, with 11 bases between the two ends. The CDR3 consists of 15 residues. CDR1 and CDR2 (germline): SGDLS, YYNGEE. Written as DNA, the CDR3 is TGTGCCAGCAGCGTATACGGGAGTGGCACCGGGGAGCTGTTTTTT. It is translated as CASSVYGSGTGELFF.

This clone was recorded a few times. This chain uses TRBV4-3 with TRBJ2-2, with D possibly matching TRBD1 (5 bases). Germline V gene sequence: CDR1 LGHNA, CDR2 YSLEER. V was cut by 3 bases and J by 6 bases, with 8 bases left in between. The CDR3 is 13 residues long. CDR3 amino acids: CASSQGRSGELFF. The CDR3, as DNA: TGCGCCAGCAGCCAGGGGCGGTCCGGGGAGCTGTTTTTT.

The chain joins TRBV6-1 to TRBJ2-3; D is unresolved. V lost 4 bases and J 6 bases, leaving 11 bases between the germline ends. The CDR3 is 13 amino acids. Germline CDR1 MNHNS, CDR2 SASEGT. CDR3 amino acids: CASSGAYWDTQYF. CDR3 bases: TGTGCCAGCAGTGGAGCTTATTGGGATACGCAGTATTTT.

V and J are TRBV18 and TRBJ1-3; no clear D gene. This CDR3 contains 17 residues. Between the trimmed V and J ends, which lost 2 bases and 0 bases, there was a span of 14 bases. Per the germline V gene, CDR1 is KGHSH and CDR2 is LQKENI. For the CDR3, the DNA is TGTGCCAGCTCACCAAGGAGAGAATTTAGCTCTGGAAACACCATATATTTT. Residues: CASSPRREFSSGNTIYF.

The chain joins TRBV7-2 to TRBJ2-1; 10 bases fit TRBD2. The CDR3 is made up of 17 amino acids. Germline CDR1 and CDR2: SGHTA and FQGNSA. The J segment lost 10 bases and the V segment lost 2 bases, leaving 14 bases of the junction unmatched. The CDR3 is CASSLLPGTSVAREQFF. The CDR3 DNA is TGTGCCAGCAGCTTATTACCCGGGACTAGCGTCGCTCGGGAGCAGTTCTTC.

The chain carries TRBV10-3 and TRBJ2-5, with a possible D match to TRBD1 (7 bases). The CDR3 is 14 residues long. Germline V gene lookup returns CDR1 ENHRY and CDR2 SYGVKD. Deletions cut 5 bases from V and 7 bases from J, with 17 bases between. The CDR3 here is CAISYQGGDATQYF. In DNA form, the CDR3 reads TGTGCCATCAGTTATCAGGGGGGCGATGCGACCCAGTACTTC.